This TCR beta chain was sequenced during a study of T-cell reconstitution after alpha-beta-depleted transplantation in children. The V end was cut by 6 bases, the J end by 0 bases, with 13 bases between. The length of the CDR3 is 15 residues. Germline V gene sequence: CDR1 MNHNS, CDR2 SASEGT. This clonotype appeared many times. The TCRbeta library incorporated unique molecular identifiers. Each CDR3 protein is one row after TCRdb ran MiXCR on the PCR reads. The sample yields about 400,000 distinct CDR3 sequences, 10% to 15% seen once. This TCR came from a human donor who donated a stem cell graft to a child with Fanconi anemia. J is TRBJ2-3 and V is TRBV6-1; the D call may be TRBD1 or TRBD2 (5 bases each). The material sequenced was PBMCs, taken from the stem cell graft. The CDR3 reads CASRGDVTSTDTQYF. As DNA, the CDR3 is TGTGCCAGCAGGGGGGACGTTACTAGCACAGATACGCAGTATTTT.